This T cell receptor beta chain was sequenced for a study of T cell repertoires in cytomegalovirus infection. Study-wide context: Epitope selection comprised recently identified HLA-C-restricted CMV epitopes and well-studied HLA-B-restricted CMV epitopes.

This CDR3 contains 15 residues. Germline lookup yields CDR1 SGHRS and CDR2 YFSETQ. V lost 3 bases and J lost 7; bases outside the gene matches: 7. Concerning this clonotype itself: What it recognizes is unknown.

TCRdb processed the reads anew with MiXCR; each CDR3 protein has one entry. This sample has a few hundred thousand distinct CDR3 sequences, with 35% to 50% found just once. Sequences were derived from cultured PBMCs, sampled from culture after CMV antigen stimulation. The V and J genes are TRBV5-1 and TRBJ2-1; TRBD1 matches 10 bases. The receptor's source is a human donor in good health (CMV status not recorded). Some clones in this sample may be carry-over from other donors' samples. The CDR3 DNA is TGCGCCAGCAGCTACAGACAGGGGGCGAGGAATGAGCAGTTCTTC. It translates to CASSYRQGARNEQFF.